Described below is a single T cell receptor beta chain sequence and its context. What it binds is not known. Four subsets defined by CD45RA and CD27 were sorted after CD3, CD4, CD8 and live/dead staining. The data are from a study of naive and memory T cell subsets. Study-level points and caveats: Clonotypes are single alpha or beta chains, not paired receptors. RNA-based TCR counts may shift with T cell activation and differentiation. Over 85% of naive TCR sequences appeared only once after error correction, unlike memory subsets.

The beta constant-region primer was an equimolar mix of two oligonucleotides covering TRBC1 and TRBC2. One entry per CDR3 protein results from TCRdb running MiXCR on the UMI-ligation and nested PCR reads. The sample has 120,000 to 150,000 distinct CDR3 sequences; about a sixth are singletons. Sequencing was done on a sample of naive CD4+ T cells from blood. This clonotype was obtained from a human donor in good health.

As DNA, the CDR3 is TGCAGCGTTGTCACGGGGTCGGCCTACGAGCAGTACTTC. It yields the protein CSVVTGSAYEQYF. The chain combines TRBV29-1 with TRBJ2-7; tentatively, D is TRBD2 (5 bases). Per germline, CDR1 SQVTM and CDR2 ANQGSEA. V was clipped by 4 bases and J by 2 bases, with 12 bases between them. The CDR3 runs 13 residues.